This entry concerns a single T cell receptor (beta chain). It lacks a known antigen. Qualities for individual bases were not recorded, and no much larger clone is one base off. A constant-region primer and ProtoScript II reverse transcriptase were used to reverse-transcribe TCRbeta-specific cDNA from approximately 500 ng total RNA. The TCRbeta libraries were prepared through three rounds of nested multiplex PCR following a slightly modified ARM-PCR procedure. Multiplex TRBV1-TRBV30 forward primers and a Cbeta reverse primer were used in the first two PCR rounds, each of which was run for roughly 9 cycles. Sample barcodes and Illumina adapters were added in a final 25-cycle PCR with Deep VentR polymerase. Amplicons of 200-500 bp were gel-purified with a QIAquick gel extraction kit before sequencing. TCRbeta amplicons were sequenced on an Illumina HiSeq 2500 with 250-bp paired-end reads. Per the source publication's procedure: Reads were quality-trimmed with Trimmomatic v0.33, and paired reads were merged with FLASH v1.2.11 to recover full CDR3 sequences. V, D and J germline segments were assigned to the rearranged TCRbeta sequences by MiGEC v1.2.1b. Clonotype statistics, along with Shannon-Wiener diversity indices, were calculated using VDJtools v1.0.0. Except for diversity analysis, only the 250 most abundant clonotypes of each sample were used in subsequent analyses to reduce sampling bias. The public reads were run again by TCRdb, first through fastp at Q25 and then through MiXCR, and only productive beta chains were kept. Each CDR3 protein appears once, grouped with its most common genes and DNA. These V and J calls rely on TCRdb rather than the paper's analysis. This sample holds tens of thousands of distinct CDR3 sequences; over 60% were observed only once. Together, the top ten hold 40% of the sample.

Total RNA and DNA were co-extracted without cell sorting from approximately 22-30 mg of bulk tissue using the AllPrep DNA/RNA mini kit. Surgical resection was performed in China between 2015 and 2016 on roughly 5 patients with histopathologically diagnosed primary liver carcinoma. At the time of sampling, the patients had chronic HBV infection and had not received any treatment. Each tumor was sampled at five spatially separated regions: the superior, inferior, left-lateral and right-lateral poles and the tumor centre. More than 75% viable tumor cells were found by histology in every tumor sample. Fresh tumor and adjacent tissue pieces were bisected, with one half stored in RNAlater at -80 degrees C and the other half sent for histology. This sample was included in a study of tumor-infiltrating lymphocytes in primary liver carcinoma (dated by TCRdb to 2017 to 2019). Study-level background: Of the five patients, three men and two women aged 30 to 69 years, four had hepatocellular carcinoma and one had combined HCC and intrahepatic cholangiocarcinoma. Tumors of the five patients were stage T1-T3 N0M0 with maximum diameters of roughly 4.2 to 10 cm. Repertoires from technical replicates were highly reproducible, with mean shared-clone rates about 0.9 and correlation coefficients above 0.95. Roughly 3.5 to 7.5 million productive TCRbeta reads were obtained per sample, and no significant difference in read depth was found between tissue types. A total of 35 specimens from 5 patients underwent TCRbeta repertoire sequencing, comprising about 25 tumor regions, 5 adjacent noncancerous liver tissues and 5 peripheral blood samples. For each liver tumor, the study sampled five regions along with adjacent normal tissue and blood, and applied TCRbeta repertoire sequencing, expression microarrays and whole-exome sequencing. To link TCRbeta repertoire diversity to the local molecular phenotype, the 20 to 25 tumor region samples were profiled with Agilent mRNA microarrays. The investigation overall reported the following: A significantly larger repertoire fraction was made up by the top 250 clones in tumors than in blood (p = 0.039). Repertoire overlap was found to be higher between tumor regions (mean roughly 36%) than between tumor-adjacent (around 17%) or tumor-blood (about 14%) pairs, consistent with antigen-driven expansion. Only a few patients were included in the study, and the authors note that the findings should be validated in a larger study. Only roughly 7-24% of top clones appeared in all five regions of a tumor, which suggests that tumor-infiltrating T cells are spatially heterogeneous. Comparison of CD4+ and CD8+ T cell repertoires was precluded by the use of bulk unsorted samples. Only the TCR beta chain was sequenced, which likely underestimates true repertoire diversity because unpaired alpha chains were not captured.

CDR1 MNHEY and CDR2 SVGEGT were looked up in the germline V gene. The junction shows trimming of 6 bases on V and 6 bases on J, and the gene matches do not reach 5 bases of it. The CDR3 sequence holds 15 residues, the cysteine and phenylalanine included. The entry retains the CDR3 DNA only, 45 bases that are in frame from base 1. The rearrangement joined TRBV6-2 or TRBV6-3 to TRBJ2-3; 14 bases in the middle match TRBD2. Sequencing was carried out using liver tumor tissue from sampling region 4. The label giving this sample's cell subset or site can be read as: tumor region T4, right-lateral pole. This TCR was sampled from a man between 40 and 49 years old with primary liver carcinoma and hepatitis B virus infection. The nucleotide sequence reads TGTGCCAGCAGCCGCGGACTAGCGGGAGGCGATACGCAGTATTTT. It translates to CASSRGLAGGDTQYF.